What follows are 14 T cell receptor beta chains derived from one specimen sequenced in a study of T cell changes during pregnancy in multiple sclerosis. Assay used: immunoSEQ multiplex PCR; TCRdb lists only in-frame clones, some missing. This table has 70,000 to 95,000 clones, 90% to 95% appearing once. This specimen was peripheral blood, taken in the second trimester of pregnancy. The receptors stem from a female donor with multiple sclerosis, enrolled in a pregnancy study.

This chain uses TRBV6-4 with TRBJ2-3; D is perhaps TRBD2 (5 bases). CDR3 length: 15 residues. CDR1 is MRHNA, CDR2 SNTAGT, per germline. V lost 2 bases and J lost 7, with 16 bases in between. The CDR3 region is CASSDNGGFAYTQYF. In nucleotides, the CDR3 is TGTGCCAGCAGTGACAACGGAGGCTTCGCGTATACGCAGTATTTT.

The chain has TRBV11-2 and TRBJ2-1; D gene ambiguous. From germline, CDR1 is SGHAT and CDR2 FQNNGV. The V and J ends lost 0 bases and 4 bases respectively, with 16 bases between them. The CDR3 covers 17 residues. In DNA, the CDR3 is TGTGCCAGCAGCTTAGAGGCCAAGTTTACACCTTACAATGAGCAGTTCTTC. It translates to CASSLEAKFTPYNEQFF.

The gene calls are TRBV27 and TRBJ1-1, with a possible D match to TRBD1 (5 bases). CDR1 and CDR2 (germline): MNHEY, SMNVEV (reference sequence). This CDR3 has 14 residues. V lost 6 bases to trimming and J lost 1 base, with 12 bases between them. CDR3 in amino acids: CASRLLGRNTEAFF. DNA for the CDR3: TGTGCCAGCAGACTCCTGGGGCGGAACACTGAAGCTTTCTTT.

V is TRBV6-1 and J is TRBJ2-7, with a weak D call TRBD1 (6 bases). The CDR3 contains 15 residues. Trimming left V 2 bases short and J 9 bases short, with 20 bases between. Per germline, CDR1 MNHNS and CDR2 SASEGT. For the CDR3, the DNA is TGTGCCAGCAGTGAACCGTGGGGGCGCGAGTATCGGCAGTACTTC. This translates into CASSEPWGREYRQYF.

This sequence joins TRBV12-5 and TRBJ1-2, with a tentative D call TRBD1 (5 bases). The V end lost 2 bases, the J end lost 5 bases, and 15 bases lay between the germline ends. This CDR3 spans 15 amino acids. Germline-derived CDR1 and CDR2 are LGHNT and FRNRAP. The CDR3 is CASGLSPAGFYGYTF. The CDR3 DNA sequence: TGTGCTAGTGGTTTGTCCCCGGCAGGGTTTTATGGCTACACCTTC.

The chain has TRBV6-1 and TRBJ1-4; TRBD1 is a possible D gene (5 bases). This CDR3 is 15 amino acids long. The V gene's germline CDR1 is MNHNS and CDR2 SASEGT. Trimming stripped 1 base from V and 3 bases from J, with 9 bases between. The CDR3 here is CASSEGQTPNEKLFF. DNA for the CDR3: TGTGCCAGCAGTGAAGGACAGACCCCTAATGAAAAACTGTTTTTT.

The chain combines TRBV7-6 with TRBJ2-7; TRBD1 agrees at 8 bases. CDR3 length: 14 amino acids. Germline V gene lookup returns CDR1 SGHVS and CDR2 FNYEAQ. V lost 5 bases and J lost 2; bases outside the gene matches: 5. The DNA of the CDR3 is TGTGCCAGCAGCGAGGGGACAGGCGCCTACGAGCAGTACTTC. Its protein product is CASSEGTGAYEQYF.

The CDR3 nucleotides read TGTGCCAGCAGTGAAGGAGCGGGGGCGGGGAATGAGCAGTTCTTC. Amino acids: CASSEGAGAGNEQFF. V gene TRBV2 combines with J gene TRBJ2-1; TRBD2 matches at 8 bases. Trimming removed 1 base from V and 7 bases from J; junction bases left unmatched: 6. Germline V gives CDR1 SNHLY, CDR2 FYNNEI. This CDR3 comprises 15 residues.

The chain employs TRBV5-1 and TRBJ1-1, with a possible D match to TRBD1 (6 bases). The CDR3 extends over 15 amino acids. CDR1 and CDR2 (germline): SGHRS, YFSETQ. Trimming removed 4 bases at V and 0 bases at J, with 13 bases between. Here the CDR3 reads CASSRSTGMNTEAFF. In nucleotides, the CDR3 is TGCGCCAGCAGCCGTAGCACAGGGATGAACACTGAAGCTTTCTTT.

The chain links TRBV9 to TRBJ2-7, with TRBD1 identical over 9 bases. Germline V CDR1 and CDR2: SGDLS, YYNGEE. After removal of 0 bases from V and 4 bases from J, the junction contained 5 bases not matched to a gene. The CDR3 sequence is 15 residues long. The chain's CDR3 is CASSVEGQGSYEQYF. For the CDR3, the DNA is TGTGCCAGCAGCGTAGAAGGACAGGGGTCTTACGAGCAGTACTTC.

The V call is TRBV2, the J call TRBJ2-1; D is unclear. V gave up 1 base and J gave up 4 bases, with 11 bases separating them. Germline CDR1 is SNHLY and CDR2 is FYNNEI. The CDR3 length is 15 residues. CDR3 loop: CASSEEQTSYNEQFF. CDR3 bases: TGTGCCAGCAGTGAAGAACAGACGTCGTACAATGAGCAGTTCTTC.

CDR3 amino acids: CASSEGIGAGAHEQYF. Here the CDR3 DNA reads TGTGCCAGCAGCGAGGGGATTGGAGCAGGGGCCCACGAGCAGTACTTC. This chain uses TRBV5-6 with TRBJ2-7; tentatively, D is TRBD1 (6 bases). The CDR3 has 16 amino acids. Germline CDR1 SGHDT, CDR2 YYEEEE. V shed 4 bases and J shed 5 bases, with 22 bases lying between them.

The DNA for the CDR3 is TGTGCCAGCAGGAGACAGACTAGCACAGATACGCAGTATTTT. This translates into CASRRQTSTDTQYF. The chain recombines TRBV6-5 with TRBJ2-3, with D tentatively TRBD1 (5 bases). Germline assignment: CDR1 MNHEY and CDR2 SVGAGI. V was shortened by 6 bases and J by 0 bases, with 10 bases between the two germline ends. The CDR3 loop spans 14 amino acids.

The V gene is TRBV6-5, the J gene TRBJ2-7; 10 bases match TRBD2. CDR3 size: 14 residues. Germline V gene lookup returns CDR1 MNHEY and CDR2 SVGAGI. Trimming removed 7 bases from V and 6 bases from J; junction bases left unmatched: 9. The CDR3 loop is CASISSGGAFEQYF. The CDR3 nucleotides read TGTGCCAGCATAAGCAGCGGGGGGGCCTTCGAGCAGTACTTC.